The 25 T cell receptor beta chains below were found in one sample sequenced in a study of identifying expanded T cells in peripheral blood. This table comes from immunoSEQ multiplex PCR, and its TCRdb copy is limited to in-frame clones, with some not included. The sample includes roughly 63,000 clones, around 83% of them seen just once. The specimen was blood. The receptor source for this set is a person between 18 and 75 years old in good health.

By share of the sample, this clone is medium-sized. The same CDR3 arises from other DNA sequences in this sample as well. The chain uses TRBV27 and TRBJ1-2, with a possible D match to TRBD1 (6 bases). The CDR3 is made up of 17 amino acids. Deletions cut 5 bases from V and 3 bases from J, with 22 bases between. Germline CDR1 reads MNHEY; CDR2 reads SMNVEV (reference sequence). CDR3 nucleotide sequence: TGTGCCAGCAGTCATCTCCCCGGGACACAATTTCACTATGGCTACACCTTC. It is translated as CASSHLPGTQFHYGYTF.

The chain recombines TRBV4-1 with TRBJ2-1, with 7 positions matching TRBD2. V was clipped by 1 base and J by 5 bases; unmatched bases: 5. This CDR3 is 15 amino acids long. CDR1 is MGHRA, CDR2 YSYEKL, per germline. The DNA for the CDR3 is TGCGCCAGCAGCCAAGGACTAGCTGCCGACAATGAGCAGTTCTTC. Residues: CASSQGLAADNEQFF.

The CDR3 reads CASSVDKTNTGELFF. DNA for the CDR3: TGTGCCAGCAGCGTTGACAAAACGAACACCGGGGAGCTGTTTTTT. This chain links TRBV2 with TRBJ2-2; D is uncertain. The CDR3 has 15 amino acids. Trimming left V 6 bases short and J 0 bases short, with 11 bases between. From germline, CDR1 is SNHLY and CDR2 FYNNEI.

V and J are TRBV5-6 and TRBJ2-3; D perhaps matches TRBD1 (6 bases). V shed 4 bases and J shed 2 bases, with 14 bases lying between them. CDR3 size: 15 residues. Germline CDR1 SGHDT, CDR2 YYEEEE. This chain's CDR3 is CASSPRQAITDTQYF. CDR3 bases: TGTGCCAGCAGCCCGCGACAGGCGATCACAGATACGCAGTATTTT.

The rearrangement joins TRBV19 to TRBJ1-1; D remains unclear. Germline CDR1 and CDR2: LNHDA and SQIVND (reference sequence). This CDR3 region has 12 residues. Trimming removed 5 bases from V and 0 bases from J, with 4 bases in between. CDR3 residues: CASSFLNTEAFF. The CDR3 DNA reads as TGTGCCAGTAGTTTTTTGAACACTGAAGCTTTCTTT.

The V and J genes are TRBV2 and TRBJ2-2, with D perhaps matching TRBD2 (5 bases). V dropped 4 bases and J dropped 7 bases, with 7 bases sitting between them. Germline V gene data show CDR1 as SNHLY and CDR2 as FYNNEI. The length of the CDR3 is 12 residues. CDR3 DNA sequence: TGTGCCAGCAGTGGGACTCACGGGGAGCTGTTTTTT. Protein: CASSGTHGELFF.

The chain uses TRBV4-2 and TRBJ1-2; D is undetermined. The CDR3 sequence is 16 residues long. Germline lookup yields CDR1 LGHNA and CDR2 YNFKEQ. V dropped 0 bases and J dropped 4 bases, with 15 bases sitting between them. Here the CDR3 reads CASSQEPRRDLYGYTF. For the CDR3, the DNA is TGTGCCAGCAGCCAAGAACCGCGAAGGGATCTCTATGGCTACACCTTC.

The chain carries TRBV7-9 and TRBJ2-5; 7 bases are a match to TRBD1. In germline, CDR1 is SEHNR, CDR2 FQNEAQ (reference sequence). The V and J ends lost 5 bases and 2 bases, in that order; junction bases with no gene match: 8. This CDR3 region has 15 residues. The CDR3 DNA reads as TGTGCCAGCAGCCATCAGACAGGGAATCAAGAGACCCAGTACTTC. Protein: CASSHQTGNQETQYF.

This chain joins TRBV5-5 and TRBJ1-2, with 8 bases identical to TRBD1. The CDR3 runs to 14 residues. The V gene end was trimmed by 4 bases and the J gene end by 4 bases; junction bases not matched to a gene: 6. Germline assignment: CDR1 SGHKS and CDR2 YYEKEE (reference sequence). The CDR3 loop is CASSPDRGIYGYTF. The CDR3 nucleotides are TGTGCCAGCAGCCCTGACAGGGGAATCTATGGCTACACCTTC.

The chain has TRBV27 and TRBJ2-1, with TRBD2 identical over 7 bases. The CDR3 is 17 amino acids. Germline CDR1 MNHEY, CDR2 SMNVEV (reference sequence). With 3 bases clipped from V and 2 bases from J, the junction kept 10 bases outside the gene matches. Here the CDR3 DNA reads TGTGCCAGCAGTTTTTCGATTTCGGGAGGCGCCTACAATGAGCAGTTCTTC. Translation gives CASSFSISGGAYNEQFF.

The chain carries TRBV30 and TRBJ1-5; TRBD1 matches at 7 bases. Per germline, CDR1 GTSNPN and CDR2 SVGIG (reference sequence). The CDR3 has 13 residues. V was pared by 5 bases and J by 4 bases, with 5 bases of the junction left unmatched. The CDR3: CAWGDSLNQPQHF. CDR3 sequence (DNA): TGTGCCTGGGGGGACAGCCTAAATCAGCCCCAGCATTTT.

The CDR3 spells CASSATSGRASETQYF. DNA for the CDR3: TGTGCCAGCAGCGCTACTAGCGGGAGGGCCTCAGAGACCCAGTACTTC. The chain is built from TRBV9 and TRBJ2-5, with 13 nucleotides matching TRBD2. J lost 4 bases, V lost 3 bases, and 6 bases had no gene match. CDR3 length: 16 residues. The germline gives CDR1 SGDLS, CDR2 YYNGEE.

J is TRBJ1-4 and V is TRBV11-2; D not resolved. Looked up from germline, CDR1 is SGHAT and CDR2 is FQNNGV. The CDR3 is 13 amino acids. V lost 4 bases and J 8 bases, leaving 11 bases between the germline ends. CDR3 sequence reads: CASSYRFGEKLFF. In DNA, the CDR3 is TGTGCCAGCAGCTATAGGTTTGGGGAAAAACTGTTTTTT.

The V gene is TRBV6-1, the J gene TRBJ2-7; 11 bases are a match to TRBD1. The CDR3 loop spans 14 amino acids. V trimming: 4 bases; J trimming: 5 bases; junction bases outside the gene matches: 4. Germline V gene sequence: CDR1 MNHNS, CDR2 SASEGT. The CDR3 is CASSAGTGGDEQYV. The CDR3 nucleotides read TGTGCCAGCAGTGCCGGGACAGGGGGGGACGAGCAGTACGTC.

On this clone: In the same sample, other DNA sequences code for this CDR3. The chain uses TRBV18 and TRBJ2-5; the D is unclear. This CDR3 comprises 13 residues. V shed 2 bases and J shed 2 bases, with 6 bases lying between them. Germline lookup yields CDR1 KGHSH and CDR2 LQKENI. The chain's CDR3 is CASSPGFQETQYF. The CDR3 DNA is TGTGCCAGCTCACCAGGGTTTCAAGAGACCCAGTACTTC.

This clone occurred once. The CDR3 nucleotides are TGTGCCAGCAGACGGACAGAGAACACTGAAGCTTTCTTT. Translated: CASRRTENTEAFF. This chain connects TRBV27 to TRBJ1-1; D is perhaps TRBD1 (6 bases). V was cut by 6 bases and J by 1 base, with 9 bases left in between. The V gene's germline CDR1 is MNHEY and CDR2 SMNVEV (reference sequence). The CDR3 consists of 13 residues.

In DNA, the CDR3 is TGTGCCAGCAGACCAGGGACAGTTTTTAACACTGAAGCTTTCTTT. Translation gives CASRPGTVFNTEAFF. The chain is built from TRBV11-2 and TRBJ1-1; 7 nucleotides agree with TRBD1. Per germline, CDR1 SGHAT and CDR2 FQNNGV. After removal of 6 bases from V and 2 bases from J, the junction contained 9 bases not matched to a gene. The CDR3 is made up of 15 amino acids.

The V call is TRBV5-4, the J call TRBJ2-2; a weak D match, TRBD1 (7 bases). Germline lookup yields CDR1 SGHNT and CDR2 YYREEE (reference sequence). The V end was cut by 4 bases, the J end by 9 bases, with 13 bases between. The CDR3 is 13 amino acids. The CDR3 DNA sequence: TGTGCCAGCAGCGTGGAGGGGGCGCGGGAGCTGTTTTTT. This encodes CASSVEGARELFF.

The CDR3 coding sequence is TGTGCCAGCAGGACATGGGCGGGATATCAAGAGACCCAGTACTTC. This codes for CASRTWAGYQETQYF. The chain employs TRBV6-5 and TRBJ2-5; a weak D match, TRBD2 (6 bases). The CDR3 is 15 amino acids. Germline CDR1 is MNHEY and CDR2 is SVGAGI. Trimming stripped 6 bases from V and 2 bases from J, with 16 bases between.

The chain employs TRBV5-5 and TRBJ2-3, with 7 bases lining up with TRBD1. Trimming removed 1 base from V and 5 bases from J; junction bases left unmatched: 10. Germline assignment: CDR1 SGHKS and CDR2 YYEKEE (reference sequence). There are 16 residues in the CDR3. CDR3 nucleotide sequence: TGTGCCAGCAGCTTGCTGTTCGCACAGGGGCAAGATACGCAGTATTTT. Amino acid sequence: CASSLLFAQGQDTQYF.

The sample holds one count of this clone. One junction end does not reproduce the germline sequence, and a read error may be involved. The V and J genes are TRBV12-5 and TRBJ2-1, with 11 bases lining up with TRBD2. There are 21 residues in the CDR3. Germline-derived CDR1 and CDR2 are LGHNT and FRNRAP. The CDR3 spells CASGPYAEETGETSSGRAALF. DNA for the CDR3: TGTGCTAGTGGCCCCTATGCGGAAGAGACAGGAGAGACTAGTAGCGGGAGGGCCGCGCTCTTC. The full variable domain, with the rest looked up from reference TRBV12-5 and TRBJ2-1, is DARVTQTPRHKVTEMGQEVTMRCQPILGHNTVFWYRQTMMQGLELLAYFRNRAPLDDSGMPKDRFSAEMPDATLATLKIQPSEPRDSAVYFCASGPYAEETGETSSGRAALFGPGTRLTVL.

V gene TRBV29-1 combines with J gene TRBJ1-3; D is undetermined. CDR1 and CDR2 from the germline V gene are SQVTM and ANQGSEA. Trimming took off 3 bases at V and 0 bases at J, with 15 bases between the two ends. The CDR3 runs 16 residues. The DNA for the CDR3 is TGCAGCGTTGATAGTAACGAACCCGGCTCTGGAAACACCATATATTTT. It translates to CSVDSNEPGSGNTIYF.

The rearrangement links TRBV6-1 to TRBJ1-2; a possible D gene is TRBD1 (5 bases). The V end was cut by 5 bases, the J end by 3 bases, with 10 bases between. This CDR3 contains 13 residues. Germline V gives CDR1 MNHNS, CDR2 SASEGT. CDR3 in DNA: TGTGCCAGCAGTACCACAGGAGACTATGGCTACACCTTC. Translated: CASSTTGDYGYTF.

The chain recombines TRBV5-4 with TRBJ2-3, with 7 bases matching TRBD2. V lost 4 bases, J lost 1 base, and 9 bases stayed unmatched. This CDR3 is 16 amino acids long. Germline CDR1 and CDR2: SGHNT and YYREEE (reference sequence). Written as DNA, the CDR3 is TGTGCCAGCAGCCTACGGCGGGAGAAGGGCACAGATACGCAGTATTTT. Its protein is CASSLRREKGTDTQYF.

This chain links TRBV7-9 with TRBJ1-1, with 10 positions matching TRBD1. The V gene end was trimmed by 3 bases and the J gene end by 7 bases; junction bases not matched to a gene: 8. Germline CDR1 SEHNR, CDR2 FQNEAQ (reference sequence). The CDR3 contains 15 residues. The DNA of the CDR3 is TGTGCCAGCAGCTTGGTTCGGGACAGGGGAAGTGAAGCTTTCTTT. This encodes CASSLVRDRGSEAFF. Full variable domain (rest looked up from reference TRBV7-9 and TRBJ1-1): DTGVSQNPRHKITKRGQNVTFRCDPISEHNRLYWYRQTLGQGPEFLTYFQNEAQLEKSRLLSDRFSAERPKGSFSTLEIQRTEQGDSAMYLCASSLVRDRGSEAFFGQGTRLTVV.